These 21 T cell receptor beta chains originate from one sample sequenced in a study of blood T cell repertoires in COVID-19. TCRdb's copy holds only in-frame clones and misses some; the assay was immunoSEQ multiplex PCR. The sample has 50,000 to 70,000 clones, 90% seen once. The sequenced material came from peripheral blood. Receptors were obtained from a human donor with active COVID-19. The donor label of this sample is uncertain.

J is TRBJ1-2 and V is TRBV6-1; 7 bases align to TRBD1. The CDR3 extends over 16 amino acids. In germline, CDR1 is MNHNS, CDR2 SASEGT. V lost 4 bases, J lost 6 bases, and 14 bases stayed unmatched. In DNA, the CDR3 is TGTGCCAGCAGTGCTGGGACAGTAGCTGGGTGGGATGGCTACACCTTC. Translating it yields CASSAGTVAGWDGYTF.

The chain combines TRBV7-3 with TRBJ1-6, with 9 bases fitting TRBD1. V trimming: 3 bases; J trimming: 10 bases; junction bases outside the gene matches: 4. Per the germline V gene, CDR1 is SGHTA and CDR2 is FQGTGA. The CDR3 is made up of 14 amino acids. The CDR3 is CASSFTGGGSPLHF. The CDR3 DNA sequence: TGTGCCAGCAGCTTCACAGGGGGCGGCTCACCCCTCCACTTT. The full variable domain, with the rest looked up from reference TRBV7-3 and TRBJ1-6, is GAGVSQTPSNKVTEKGKYVELRCDPISGHTALYWYRQSLGQGPEFLIYFQGTGAADDSGLPNDRFFAVRPEGSVSTLKIQRTERGDSAVYLCASSFTGGGSPLHFGNGTRLTVT.

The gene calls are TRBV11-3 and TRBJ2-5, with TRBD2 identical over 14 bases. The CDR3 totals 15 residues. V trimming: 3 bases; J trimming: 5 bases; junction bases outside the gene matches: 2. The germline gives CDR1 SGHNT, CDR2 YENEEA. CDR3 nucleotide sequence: TGTGCCAGCAGCTTGGGACTAGCGGGGGTCGAGACCCAGTACTTC. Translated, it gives CASSLGLAGVETQYF.

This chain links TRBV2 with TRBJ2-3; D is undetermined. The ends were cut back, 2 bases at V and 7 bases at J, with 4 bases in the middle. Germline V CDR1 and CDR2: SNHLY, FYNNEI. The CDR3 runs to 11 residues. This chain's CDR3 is CASSESNTQYF. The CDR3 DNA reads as TGTGCCAGCAGTGAATCCAATACGCAGTATTTT.

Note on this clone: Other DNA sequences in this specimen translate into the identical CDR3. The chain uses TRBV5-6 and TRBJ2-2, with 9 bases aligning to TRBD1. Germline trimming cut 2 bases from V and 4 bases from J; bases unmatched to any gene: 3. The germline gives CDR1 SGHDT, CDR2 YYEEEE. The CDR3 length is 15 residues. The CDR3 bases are TGTGCCAGCAGCTTTGGGACAGGGAGCACCGGGGAGCTGTTTTTT. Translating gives CASSFGTGSTGELFF.

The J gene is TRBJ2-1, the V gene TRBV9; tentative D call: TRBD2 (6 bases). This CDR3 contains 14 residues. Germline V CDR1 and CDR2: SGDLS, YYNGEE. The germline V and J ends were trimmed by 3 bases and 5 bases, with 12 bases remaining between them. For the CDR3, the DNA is TGTGCCAGCAGCGAGAGGGACTCAAACAATGAGCAGTTCTTC. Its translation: CASSERDSNNEQFF.

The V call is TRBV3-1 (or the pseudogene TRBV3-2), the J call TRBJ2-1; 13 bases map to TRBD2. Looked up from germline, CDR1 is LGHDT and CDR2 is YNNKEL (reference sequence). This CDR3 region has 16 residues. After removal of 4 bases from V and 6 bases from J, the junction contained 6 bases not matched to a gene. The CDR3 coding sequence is TGTGCCAGCAGCCCCCCGGGACTAGCGGGGTTCAATGAGCAGTTCTTC. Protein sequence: CASSPPGLAGFNEQFF.

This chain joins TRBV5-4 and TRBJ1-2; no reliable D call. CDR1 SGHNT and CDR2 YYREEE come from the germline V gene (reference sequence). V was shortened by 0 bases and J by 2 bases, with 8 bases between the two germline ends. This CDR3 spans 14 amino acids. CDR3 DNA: TGTGCCAGCAGCTTGGTCGGGGTGAACTATGGCTACACCTTC. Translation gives CASSLVGVNYGYTF.

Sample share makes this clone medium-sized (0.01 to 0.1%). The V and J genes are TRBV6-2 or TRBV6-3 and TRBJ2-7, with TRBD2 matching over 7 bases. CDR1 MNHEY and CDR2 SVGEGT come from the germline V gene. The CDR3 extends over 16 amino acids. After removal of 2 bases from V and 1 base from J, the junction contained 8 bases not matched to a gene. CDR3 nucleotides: TGTGCCAGCAGTTACGTTCTAGCGGCCTATTCCTACGAGCAGTACTTC. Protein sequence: CASSYVLAAYSYEQYF.

Written as DNA, the CDR3 is TGTGCCAGCAGCTTAGACAGGGGAACACTAACGAACACTGAAGCTTTCTTT. Residues: CASSLDRGTLTNTEAFF. This rearrangement joins TRBV5-4 to TRBJ1-1; 8 bases are shared with TRBD1. Trimming cost V 2 bases and J 1 base; bases outside gene matches: 10. Germline-derived CDR1 and CDR2 are SGHNT and YYREEE (reference sequence). The CDR3 has 17 residues.

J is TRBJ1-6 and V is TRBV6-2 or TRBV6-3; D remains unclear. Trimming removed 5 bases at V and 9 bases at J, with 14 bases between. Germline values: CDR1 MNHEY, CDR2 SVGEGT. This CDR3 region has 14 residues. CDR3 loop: CASSIRGGGSPLHF. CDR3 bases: TGTGCCAGCAGTATACGGGGTGGAGGTTCACCCCTCCACTTT.

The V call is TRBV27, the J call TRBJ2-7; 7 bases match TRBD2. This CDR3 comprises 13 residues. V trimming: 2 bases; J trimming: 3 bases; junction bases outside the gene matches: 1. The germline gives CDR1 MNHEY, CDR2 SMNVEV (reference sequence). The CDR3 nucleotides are TGTGCCAGCAGTTTACGGGACTACTACGAGCAGTACTTC. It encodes CASSLRDYYEQYF.

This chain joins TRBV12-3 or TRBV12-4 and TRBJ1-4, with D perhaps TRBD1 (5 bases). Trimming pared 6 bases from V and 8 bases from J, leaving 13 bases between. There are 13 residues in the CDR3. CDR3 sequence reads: CASRTGGGEKLFF. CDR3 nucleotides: TGTGCCAGCAGGACGGGGGGAGGGGAAAAACTGTTTTTT.

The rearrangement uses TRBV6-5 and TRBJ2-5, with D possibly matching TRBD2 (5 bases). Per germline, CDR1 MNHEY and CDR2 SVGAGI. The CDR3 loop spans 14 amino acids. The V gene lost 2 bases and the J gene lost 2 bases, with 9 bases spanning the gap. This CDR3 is CASSYTEGQETQYF. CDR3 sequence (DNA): TGTGCCAGCAGTTACACCGAGGGTCAAGAGACCCAGTACTTC.

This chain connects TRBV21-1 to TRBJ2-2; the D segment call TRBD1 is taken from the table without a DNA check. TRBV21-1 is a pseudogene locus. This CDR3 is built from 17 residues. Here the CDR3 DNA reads TGTGCCAGCAGCAAGCTTCGGACAGGGTGGAACGCCGGGGAGCTGTTTTTT. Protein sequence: CASSKLRTGWNAGELFF.

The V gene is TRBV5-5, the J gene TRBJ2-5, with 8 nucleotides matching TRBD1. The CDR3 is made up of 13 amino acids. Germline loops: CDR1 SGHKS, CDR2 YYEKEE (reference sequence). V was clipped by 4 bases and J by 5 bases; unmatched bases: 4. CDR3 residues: CASSRQGMETQYF. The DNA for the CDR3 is TGTGCCAGCAGCCGACAGGGGATGGAGACCCAGTACTTC.

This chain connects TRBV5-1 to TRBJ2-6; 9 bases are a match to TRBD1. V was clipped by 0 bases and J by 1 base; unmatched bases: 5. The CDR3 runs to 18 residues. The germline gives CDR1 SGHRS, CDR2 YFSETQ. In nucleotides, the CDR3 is TGCGCCAGCAGCTTGGGAGGGACAGGGAGGTCTGGGGCCAACGTCCTGACTTTC. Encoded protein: CASSLGGTGRSGANVLTF.

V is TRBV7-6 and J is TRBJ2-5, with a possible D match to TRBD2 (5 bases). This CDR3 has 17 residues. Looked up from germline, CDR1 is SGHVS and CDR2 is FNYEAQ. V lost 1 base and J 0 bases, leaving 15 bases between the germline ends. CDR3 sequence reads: CASSLESERPYQETQYF. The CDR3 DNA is TGTGCCAGCAGCTTAGAGTCTGAGCGGCCGTACCAAGAGACCCAGTACTTC.

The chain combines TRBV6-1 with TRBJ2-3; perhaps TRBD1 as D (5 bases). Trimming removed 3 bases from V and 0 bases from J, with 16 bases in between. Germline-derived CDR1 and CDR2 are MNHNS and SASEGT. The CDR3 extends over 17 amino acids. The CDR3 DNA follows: TGTGCCAGCAGTGACCCACAGGTCTCCCCTAGCACAGATACGCAGTATTTT. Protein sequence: CASSDPQVSPSTDTQYF.

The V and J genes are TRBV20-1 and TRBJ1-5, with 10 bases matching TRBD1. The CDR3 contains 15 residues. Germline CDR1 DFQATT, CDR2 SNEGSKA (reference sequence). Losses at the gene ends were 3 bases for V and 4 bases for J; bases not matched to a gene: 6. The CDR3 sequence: CSASSGQGGNQPQHF. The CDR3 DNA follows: TGCAGTGCTAGTTCCGGACAGGGGGGAAATCAGCCCCAGCATTTT.

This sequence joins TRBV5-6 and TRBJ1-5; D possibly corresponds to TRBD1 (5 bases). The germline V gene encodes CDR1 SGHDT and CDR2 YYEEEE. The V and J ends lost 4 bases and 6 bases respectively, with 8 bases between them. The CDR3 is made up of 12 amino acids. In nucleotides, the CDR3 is TGTGCCAGCAGCCGGGGGGGTCAGCCCCAGCATTTT. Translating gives CASSRGGQPQHF. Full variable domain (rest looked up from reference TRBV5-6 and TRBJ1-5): DAGVTQSPTHLIKTRGQQVTLRCSPKSGHDTVSWYQQALGQGPQFIFQYYEEEERQRGNFPDRFSGHQFPNYSSELNVNALLLGDSALYLCASSRGGQPQHFGDGTRLSIL.